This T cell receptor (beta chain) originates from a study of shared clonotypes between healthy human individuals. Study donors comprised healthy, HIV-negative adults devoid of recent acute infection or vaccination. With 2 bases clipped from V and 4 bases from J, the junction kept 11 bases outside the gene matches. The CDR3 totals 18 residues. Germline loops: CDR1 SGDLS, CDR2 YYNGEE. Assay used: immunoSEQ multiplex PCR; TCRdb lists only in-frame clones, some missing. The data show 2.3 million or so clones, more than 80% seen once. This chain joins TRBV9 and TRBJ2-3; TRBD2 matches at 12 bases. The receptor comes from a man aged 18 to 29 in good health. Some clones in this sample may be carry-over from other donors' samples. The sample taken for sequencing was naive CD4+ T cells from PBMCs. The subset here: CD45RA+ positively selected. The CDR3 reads CASSVPRLAGEGSDTQYF. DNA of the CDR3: TGTGCCAGCAGCGTTCCCCGACTAGCGGGAGAGGGGTCAGATACGCAGTATTTT.